A single T cell receptor (beta chain) is shown here with its context. Its cognate antigen has yet to be identified. One base away there is no much larger clone; base qualities are not given. Spanning cysteine to phenylalanine, the CDR3 consists of 13 amino acids. Of the read, only the CDR3 DNA is kept; its 39 bases are in frame from base 1. Trimming leaves V shorter by 4 bases and J shorter by 6 bases, with the junction holding 3 bases beyond the gene matches. The CDR1 and CDR2 encoded by the germline V gene are LGHNA and YNFKEQ. This sample was included in a study of T-cell reconstitution after alpha-beta-depleted transplantation in children listed by TCRdb under 2016. Context from the whole study: Using TCR repertoire profiling, the study quantitatively followed how T-cell immune reconstitution unfolded in children after TCRalphabeta/CD19-depleted allogeneic hematopoietic cell transplantation.

Study-level results and caveats: The apparently early alphabetaT-cell count recovery about two months after transplant was reportedly dependent on only several hundred rapidly expanded clones derived from non-depleted graft cells. Hyperexpanded clone frequencies declined over subsequent months; after one year, T-cell counts and TCRbeta diversity were mostly attributed to newly produced T cells. The high TCRbeta diversity at day 60 in some patients was ascribed to recipient T cells and intrathymic progenitors that had survived conditioning.

Library preparation was by PCR. The data were produced on an Illumina HiSeq 2500. TCR libraries were prepared with molecular barcoding, using unique molecular identifiers to normalize TCRbeta repertoire quantification. The public sequencing data were trimmed at Q25 with fastp and processed into clonotypes with MiXCR by TCRdb, which kept only in-frame beta chains. Under each unique CDR3 protein, matching rows form one entry showing the most common genes and DNA. The sample table holds some 200,000 distinct CDR3 sequences, of which around 8.4% were seen once. 35% to 40% of the sample is taken by the ten largest. In light of the paper, this sample's treatment or condition label describes: allogeneic hematopoietic cell transplantation with graft depleted of TCRalphabeta T cells and CD19 B cells. Transplant recipients were children who received TCRalphabeta/CD19-depleted allogeneic hematopoietic cell grafts.

This TCR came from a male patient between 2 and 10 years old who had a stem cell transplant for acute myeloid leukemia, so the T cells may come from the graft donor. The chain joins TRBV4-2 to TRBJ1-2; 9 nucleotides in the junction match TRBD1. The sample was PBMCs, mostly from graft donor cells, taken 360 days after TCRalphabeta/CD19-depleted stem cell transplant. The sequence in DNA is TGTGCCAGCAGCCCTACAGGGGGCCATGGCTACACCTTC. It is translated as CASSPTGGHGYTF.